The present T cell receptor beta chain was sequenced within a study of response to subunit inactivated influenza vaccine. Details on this clonotype: Its matching antigen is unknown.

TCRdb analysed the RT-PCR reads with MiXCR anew, one entry per CDR3 protein. Of about 520,000 distinct CDR3 sequences listed, about 25% are singletons. This CDR3 is 16 amino acids long. CDR1 is MNHEY and CDR2 is SVGEGT in the germline V gene. Trimming shortened V by 0 bases and J by 2 bases, and 12 bases separated the two germline ends. General study results and limits: Every seasonal influenza vaccination brings in few new T cells, the authors suggested.

The source was CD4+ T cells sorted from PBMCs, collected 5 days after vaccination. This rearrangement joins TRBV6-2 or TRBV6-3 to TRBJ2-3; D may match TRBD1 or TRBD2 (5 bases each). The TCR sequence derives from a man aged 45-65 years who received an inactivated influenza vaccine. The DNA of the CDR3 is TGTGCCAGCAGTTACTCGCTGGGACGGAACACAGATACGCAGTATTTT. It is translated as CASSYSLGRNTDTQYF.